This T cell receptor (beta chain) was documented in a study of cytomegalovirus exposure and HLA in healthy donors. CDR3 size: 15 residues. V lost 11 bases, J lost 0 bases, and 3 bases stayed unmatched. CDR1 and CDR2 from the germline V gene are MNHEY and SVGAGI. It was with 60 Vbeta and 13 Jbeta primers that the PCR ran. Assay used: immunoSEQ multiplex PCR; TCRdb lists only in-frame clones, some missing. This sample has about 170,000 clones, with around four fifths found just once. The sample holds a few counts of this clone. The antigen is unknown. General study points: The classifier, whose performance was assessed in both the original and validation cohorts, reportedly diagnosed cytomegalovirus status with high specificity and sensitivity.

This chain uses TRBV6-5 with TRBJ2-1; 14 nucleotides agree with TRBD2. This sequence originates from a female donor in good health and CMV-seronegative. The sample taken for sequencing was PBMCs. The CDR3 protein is CASGLAGVSYNEQFF. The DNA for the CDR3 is TGTGCCTCGGGACTAGCGGGAGTCTCCTACAATGAGCAGTTCTTC.